This TCR beta chain was observed in a study of blood T cell repertoires in COVID-19. Study-level background: PBMCs, B-cell-depleted T cells, or T cells provided the cDNA or gDNA that made up the material.

Authors' analysis steps: Cell counts per sample came from amplifying reference gene primers. The assay was immunoSEQ multiplex PCR, and TCRdb's table has in-frame clones only and misses some. That table furnishes V, J and clone size, whereas the DNA furnished D and trimming. The table has 100,000 to 150,000 clones, approximately 84% seen once. The V gene lost 5 bases and the J gene lost 8 bases, with 11 bases spanning the gap. In germline, CDR1 is SGHDN, CDR2 FVKESK. The CDR3 extends over 12 amino acids. This clone has more than one count but fewer than ten. The chain links TRBV14 to TRBJ2-3; D unclear. Material for sequencing was peripheral blood. The receptor was derived from a woman aged 80 or older with acute or convalescent COVID-19. CDR3 sequence reads: CASSSVPGTQYF. In DNA, the CDR3 is TGTGCCAGCAGCTCAGTTCCGGGTACGCAGTATTTT.